This T cell receptor beta chain comes out of a study of T cells in Graves' hyperthyroidism and ophthalmopathy. Findings and limits, study-wide: Prediction of ophthalmopathy progression came a median around 6 months pre-onset.

As concerns this clonotype: As yet, its antigen is unknown.

Trimming removed 3 bases from V and 3 bases from J; junction bases left unmatched: 9. The V gene's germline CDR1 is SGDLS and CDR2 YYNGEE. CDR3 length: 16 residues. RNA transcripts gave rise to amplified TCR beta CDR3 regions. HTBI primers were employed in a first-round RT-PCR of the TCR CDR3. TCRdb reprocessed the multiplex PCR reads via MiXCR and lists one record per CDR3 protein. The repertoire consists of about 740,000 distinct CDR3 sequences, with around 15% occurring once and the leading ten covering roughly 10%. The specimen sequenced was blood. The sequence derives from a woman between 18 and 30 years old with Graves' hyperthyroidism. The chain has TRBV9 and TRBJ2-7; TRBD1 aligns across 10 bases. The CDR3: CASSAGVWTGGYEQYF. The DNA for the CDR3 is TGTGCCAGCAGCGCCGGGGTTTGGACAGGGGGCTACGAGCAGTACTTC.